This T cell receptor beta chain was observed in a study of T cell changes during pregnancy in multiple sclerosis. The J segment lost 12 bases and the V segment lost 2 bases, leaving 6 bases of the junction unmatched. CDR3 length: 13 amino acids. From germline, CDR1 is SGHTA and CDR2 FQGTGA. Profiled with immunoSEQ multiplex PCR; TCRdb holds only in-frame clones, not every one. This repertoire shows approximately 94,000 clones, about 92% found once; its top ten account for 1.5% to 2.5%. This clonotype was sampled from a female donor with multiple sclerosis, enrolled in a pregnancy study. The chain couples TRBV7-3 to TRBJ2-4; TRBD1 matches 8 bases. This material consisted of peripheral blood, taken after pregnancy. The chain's CDR3 is CASSLVGTGAQYF. The DNA of the CDR3 is TGTGCCAGCAGCTTAGTCGGGACAGGAGCTCAGTACTTC.